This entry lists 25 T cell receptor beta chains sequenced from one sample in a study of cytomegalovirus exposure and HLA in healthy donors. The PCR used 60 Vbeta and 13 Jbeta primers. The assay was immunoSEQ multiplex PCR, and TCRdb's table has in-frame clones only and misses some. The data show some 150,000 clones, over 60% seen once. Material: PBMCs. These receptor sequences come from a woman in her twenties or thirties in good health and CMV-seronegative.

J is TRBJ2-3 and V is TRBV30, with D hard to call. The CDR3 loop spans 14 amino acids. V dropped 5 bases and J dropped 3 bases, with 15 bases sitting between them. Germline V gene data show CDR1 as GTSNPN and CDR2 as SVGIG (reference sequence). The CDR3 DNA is TGTGCCTGGGTCGGTGGCGGAAGGACAGATACGCAGTATTTT. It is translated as CAWVGGGRTDTQYF.

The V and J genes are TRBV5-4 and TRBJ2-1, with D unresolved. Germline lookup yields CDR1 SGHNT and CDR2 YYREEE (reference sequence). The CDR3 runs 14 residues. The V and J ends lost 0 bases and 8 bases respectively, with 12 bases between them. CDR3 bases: TGTGCCAGCAGCTTGGTTCCCCCCGGGTATGAGCAGTTCTTC. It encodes CASSLVPPGYEQFF. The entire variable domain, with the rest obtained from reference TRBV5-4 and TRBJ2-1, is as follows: ETGVTQSPTHLIKTRGQQVTLRCSSQSGHNTVSWYQQALGQGPQFIFQYYREEENGRGNFPPRFSGLQFPNYSSELNVNALELDDSALYLCASSLVPPGYEQFFGPGTRLTVL.

Here the CDR3 DNA reads TGTGCCAGCAGCCATATAGGGGGCTTCACCGGGGAGCTGTTTTTT. Translating gives CASSHIGGFTGELFF. The J gene is TRBJ2-2, the V gene TRBV14, with TRBD1 matching over 7 bases. Unmatched junction bases numbered 5, after V lost 3 bases and J lost 4 bases. The CDR3 is 15 amino acids. CDR1 and CDR2 from the germline V gene are SGHDN and FVKESK.

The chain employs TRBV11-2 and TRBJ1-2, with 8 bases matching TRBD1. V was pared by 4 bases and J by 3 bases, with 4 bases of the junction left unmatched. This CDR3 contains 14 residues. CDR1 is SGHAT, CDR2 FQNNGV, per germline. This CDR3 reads CASSSLQGDYGYTF. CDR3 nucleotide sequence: TGTGCCAGCAGCTCACTACAGGGGGACTATGGCTACACCTTC.

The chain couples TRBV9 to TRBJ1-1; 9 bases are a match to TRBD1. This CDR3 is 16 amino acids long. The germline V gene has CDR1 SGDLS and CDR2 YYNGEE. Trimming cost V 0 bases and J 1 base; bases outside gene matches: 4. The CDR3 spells CASSVGTGGGNTEAFF. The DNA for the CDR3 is TGTGCCAGCAGCGTAGGAACAGGGGGCGGGAACACTGAAGCTTTCTTT.

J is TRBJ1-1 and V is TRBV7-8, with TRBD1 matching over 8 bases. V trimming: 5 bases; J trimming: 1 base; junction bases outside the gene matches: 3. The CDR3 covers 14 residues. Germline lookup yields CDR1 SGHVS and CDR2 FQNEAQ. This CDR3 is CASSIGQGNTEAFF. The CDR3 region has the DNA TGTGCCAGCAGCATCGGACAGGGGAACACTGAAGCTTTCTTT.

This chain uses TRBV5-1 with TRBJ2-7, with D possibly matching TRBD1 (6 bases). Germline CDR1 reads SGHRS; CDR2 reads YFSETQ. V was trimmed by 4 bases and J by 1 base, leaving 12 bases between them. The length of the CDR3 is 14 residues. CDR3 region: CASSNGQISYEQYF. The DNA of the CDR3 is TGCGCCAGCAGCAACGGACAGATTTCCTACGAGCAGTACTTC.

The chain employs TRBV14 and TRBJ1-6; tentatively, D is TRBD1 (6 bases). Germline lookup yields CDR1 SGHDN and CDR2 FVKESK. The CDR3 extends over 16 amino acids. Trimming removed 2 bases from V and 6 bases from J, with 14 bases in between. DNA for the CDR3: TGTGCCAGCAGCCAATCTACGGGACAATTTAATTCACCCCTCCACTTT. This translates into CASSQSTGQFNSPLHF. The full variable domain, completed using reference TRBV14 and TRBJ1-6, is EAGVTQFPSHSVIEKGQTVTLRCDPISGHDNLYWYRRVMGKEIKFLLHFVKESKQDESGMPNNRFLAERTGGTYSTLKVQPAELEDSGVYFCASSQSTGQFNSPLHFGNGTRLTVT.

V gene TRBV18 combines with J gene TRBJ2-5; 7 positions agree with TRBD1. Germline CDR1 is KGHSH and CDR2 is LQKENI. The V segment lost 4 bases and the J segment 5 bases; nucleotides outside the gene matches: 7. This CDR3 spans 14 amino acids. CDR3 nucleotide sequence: TGTGCCAGCTCACAAACAGGGGCAAGGGAGACCCAGTACTTC. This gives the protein CASSQTGARETQYF.

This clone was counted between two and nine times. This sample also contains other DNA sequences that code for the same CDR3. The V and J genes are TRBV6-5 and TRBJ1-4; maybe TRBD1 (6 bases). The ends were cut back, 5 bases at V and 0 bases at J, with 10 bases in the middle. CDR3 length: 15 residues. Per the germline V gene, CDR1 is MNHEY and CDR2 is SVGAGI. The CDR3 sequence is CASSRDTSTNEKLFF. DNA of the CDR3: TGTGCCAGCAGTAGGGACACTTCAACTAATGAAAAACTGTTTTTT.

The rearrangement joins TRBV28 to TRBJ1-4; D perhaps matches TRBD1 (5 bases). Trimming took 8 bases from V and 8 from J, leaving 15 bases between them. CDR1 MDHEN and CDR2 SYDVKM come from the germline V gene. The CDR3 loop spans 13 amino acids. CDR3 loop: CASQGRGREKLFF. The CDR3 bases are TGTGCCAGCCAGGGAAGGGGAAGGGAAAAACTGTTTTTT. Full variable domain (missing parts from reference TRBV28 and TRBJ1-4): DVKVTQSSRYLVKRTGEKVFLECVQDMDHENMFWYRQDPGLGLRLIYFSYDVKMKEKGDIPEGYSVSREKKERFSLILESASTNQTSMYLCASQGRGREKLFFGSGTQLSVL.

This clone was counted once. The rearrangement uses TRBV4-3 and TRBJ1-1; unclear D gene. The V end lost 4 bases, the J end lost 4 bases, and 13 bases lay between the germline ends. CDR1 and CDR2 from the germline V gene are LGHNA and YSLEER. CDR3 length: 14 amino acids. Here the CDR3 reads CASSREVQPTEAFF. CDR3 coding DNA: TGCGCCAGCAGCCGAGAGGTACAACCCACTGAAGCTTTCTTT.

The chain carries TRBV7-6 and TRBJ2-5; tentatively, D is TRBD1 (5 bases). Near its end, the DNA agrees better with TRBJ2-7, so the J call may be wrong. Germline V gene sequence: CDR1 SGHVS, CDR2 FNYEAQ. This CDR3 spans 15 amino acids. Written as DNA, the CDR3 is TGTGCCAGCAGCTTCAATTTGCAGGGCTACCGCGAGCAGTACTTC. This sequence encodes CASSFNLQGYREQYF.

CDR3 DNA sequence: TGCGCCAGCAGCCAAGATGTAGGGGGTATCGGCGGTGAGCAGTTCTTC. Protein: CASSQDVGGIGGEQFF. V and J are TRBV4-3 and TRBJ2-1; a weak D match, TRBD1 (6 bases). The V end lost 0 bases, the J end lost 9 bases, and 18 bases lay between the germline ends. Germline CDR1 and CDR2: LGHNA and YSLEER. The CDR3 consists of 16 residues.

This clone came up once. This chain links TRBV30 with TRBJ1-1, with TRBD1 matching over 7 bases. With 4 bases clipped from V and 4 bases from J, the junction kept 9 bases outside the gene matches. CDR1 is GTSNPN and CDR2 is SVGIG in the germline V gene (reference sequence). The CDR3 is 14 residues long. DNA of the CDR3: TGTGCCTGGAACCCTACAGGGGCTAGCACTGAAGCTTTCTTT. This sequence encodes CAWNPTGASTEAFF.

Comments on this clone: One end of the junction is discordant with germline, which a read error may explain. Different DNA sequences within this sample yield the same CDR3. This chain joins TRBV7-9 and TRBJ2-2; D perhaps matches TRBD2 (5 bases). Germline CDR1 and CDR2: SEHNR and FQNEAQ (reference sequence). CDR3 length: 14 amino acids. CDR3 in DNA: TGTGCCAGCAGCTTAGAGAGGGCCACCGGGCAGCTGTTTTTT. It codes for CASSLERATGQLFF.

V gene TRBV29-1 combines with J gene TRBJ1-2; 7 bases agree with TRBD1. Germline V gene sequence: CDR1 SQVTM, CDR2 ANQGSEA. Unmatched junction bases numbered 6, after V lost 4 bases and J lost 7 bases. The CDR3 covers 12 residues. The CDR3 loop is CSVGAGQSGYTF. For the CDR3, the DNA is TGCAGCGTTGGGGCGGGACAGAGTGGCTACACCTTC.

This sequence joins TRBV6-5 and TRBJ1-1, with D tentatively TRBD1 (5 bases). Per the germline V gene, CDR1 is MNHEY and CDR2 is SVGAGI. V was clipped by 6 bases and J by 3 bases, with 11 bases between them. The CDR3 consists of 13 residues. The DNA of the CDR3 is TGTGCCAGCAGACCGGGACTGTACACTGAAGCTTTCTTT. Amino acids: CASRPGLYTEAFF.

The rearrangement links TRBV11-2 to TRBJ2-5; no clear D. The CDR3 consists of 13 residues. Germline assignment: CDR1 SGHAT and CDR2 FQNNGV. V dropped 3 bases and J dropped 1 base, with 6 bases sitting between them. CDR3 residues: CASSFEAQETQYF. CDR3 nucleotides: TGTGCCAGCAGCTTTGAGGCCCAAGAGACCCAGTACTTC.

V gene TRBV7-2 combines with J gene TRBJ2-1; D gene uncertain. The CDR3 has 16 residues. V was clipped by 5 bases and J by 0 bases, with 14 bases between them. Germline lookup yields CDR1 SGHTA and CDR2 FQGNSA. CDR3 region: CASSIMRKSSYNEQFF. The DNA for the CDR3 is TGTGCCAGCAGCATAATGCGGAAGAGCTCCTACAATGAGCAGTTCTTC.

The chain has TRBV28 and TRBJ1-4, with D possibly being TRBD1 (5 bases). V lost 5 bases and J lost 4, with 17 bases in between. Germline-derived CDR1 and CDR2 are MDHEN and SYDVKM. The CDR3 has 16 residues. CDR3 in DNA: TGTGCCAGCAGTGGGTCGTGGGGGGTCGGTAATGAAAAACTGTTTTTT. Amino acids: CASSGSWGVGNEKLFF.

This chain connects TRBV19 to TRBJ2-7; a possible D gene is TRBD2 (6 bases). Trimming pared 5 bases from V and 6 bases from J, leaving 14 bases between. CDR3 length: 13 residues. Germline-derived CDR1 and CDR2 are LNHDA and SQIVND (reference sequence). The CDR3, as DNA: TGTGCCAGTAGTGTTCAGGAGGGGAGCGAGCAGTACTTC. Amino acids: CASSVQEGSEQYF.

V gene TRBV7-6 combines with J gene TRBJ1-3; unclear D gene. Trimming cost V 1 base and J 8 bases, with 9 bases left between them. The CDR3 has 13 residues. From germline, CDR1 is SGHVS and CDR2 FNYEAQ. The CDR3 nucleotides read TGTGCCAGCAGCTTAGGCAAGGGAGACACCATATATTTT. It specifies CASSLGKGDTIYF.

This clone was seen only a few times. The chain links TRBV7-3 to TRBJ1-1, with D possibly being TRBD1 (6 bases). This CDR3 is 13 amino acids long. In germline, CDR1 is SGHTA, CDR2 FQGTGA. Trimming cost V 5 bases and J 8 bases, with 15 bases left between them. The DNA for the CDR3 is TGTGCCAGCAGCAATGCGCAGGGGTCGGAAGCTTTCTTT. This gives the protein CASSNAQGSEAFF. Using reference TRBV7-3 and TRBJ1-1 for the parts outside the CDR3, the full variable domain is GAGVSQTPSNKVTEKGKYVELRCDPISGHTALYWYRQSLGQGPEFLIYFQGTGAADDSGLPNDRFFAVRPEGSVSTLKIQRTERGDSAVYLCASSNAQGSEAFFGQGTRLTVV.

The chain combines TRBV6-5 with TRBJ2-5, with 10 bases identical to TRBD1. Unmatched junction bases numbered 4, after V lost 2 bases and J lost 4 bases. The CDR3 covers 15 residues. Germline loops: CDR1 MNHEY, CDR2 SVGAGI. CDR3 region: CASSYRGTGVETQYF. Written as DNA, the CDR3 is TGTGCCAGCAGTTACCGGGGGACAGGGGTAGAGACCCAGTACTTC.